This T cell receptor beta chain was recorded in a study of blood T cell repertoires in COVID-19. The assay was immunoSEQ multiplex PCR, and TCRdb's table has in-frame clones only and misses some. The data show a few hundred thousand clones, approximately 81% seen once. The CDR3 runs to 13 residues. CDR1 and CDR2 (germline): SNHLY, FYNNEI. V lost 11 bases, J lost 1 base, and 5 bases stayed unmatched. The receptor's source is a woman aged 45-59 years who had been exposed to COVID-19. Material for sequencing was PBMCs or T cells enriched from blood (not recorded which). This chain joins TRBV2 and TRBJ1-1; TRBD1 aligns across 9 bases. The DNA for the CDR3 is TGTGCCGGAGAGGACAGGGGGAACACTGAAGCTTTCTTT. Residues: CAGEDRGNTEAFF.